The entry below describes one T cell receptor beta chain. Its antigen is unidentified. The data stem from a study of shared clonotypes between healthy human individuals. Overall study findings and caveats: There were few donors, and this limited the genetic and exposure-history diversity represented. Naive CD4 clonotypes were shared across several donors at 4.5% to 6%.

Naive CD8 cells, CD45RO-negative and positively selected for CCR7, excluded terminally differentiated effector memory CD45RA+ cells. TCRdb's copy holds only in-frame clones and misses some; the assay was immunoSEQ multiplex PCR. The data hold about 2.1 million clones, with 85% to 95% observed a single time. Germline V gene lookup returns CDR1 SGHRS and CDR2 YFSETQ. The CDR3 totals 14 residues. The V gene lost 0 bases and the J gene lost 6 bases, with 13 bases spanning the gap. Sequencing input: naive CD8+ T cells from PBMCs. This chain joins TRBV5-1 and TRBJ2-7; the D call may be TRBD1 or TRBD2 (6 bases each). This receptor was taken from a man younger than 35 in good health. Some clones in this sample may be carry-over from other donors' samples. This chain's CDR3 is CASSLAGGGSEQYF. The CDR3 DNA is TGCGCCAGCAGCTTGGCCGGGGGCGGAAGCGAGCAGTACTTC.